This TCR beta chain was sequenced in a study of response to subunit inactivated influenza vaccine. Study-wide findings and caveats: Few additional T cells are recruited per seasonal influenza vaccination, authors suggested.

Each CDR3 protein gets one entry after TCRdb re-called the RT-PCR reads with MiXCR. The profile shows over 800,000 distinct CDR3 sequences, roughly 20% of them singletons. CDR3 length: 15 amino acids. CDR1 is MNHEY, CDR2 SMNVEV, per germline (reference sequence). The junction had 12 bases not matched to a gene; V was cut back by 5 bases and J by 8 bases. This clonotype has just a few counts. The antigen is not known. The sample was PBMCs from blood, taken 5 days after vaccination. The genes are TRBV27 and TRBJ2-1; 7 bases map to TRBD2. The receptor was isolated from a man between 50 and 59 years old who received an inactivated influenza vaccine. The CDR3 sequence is CASSRPGLRIDEQFF. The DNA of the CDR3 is TGTGCCAGCAGTCGGCCGGGACTAAGGATCGATGAGCAGTTCTTC.